The rows below give T cell receptor beta chains drawn from one sample of a study of cytomegalovirus exposure and HLA in healthy donors. Generated by immunoSEQ multiplex PCR, the TCRdb table keeps only in-frame clones and is missing some. Of roughly 190,000 clones in the sample, about 80% are singletons; the top ten hold 2% to 3%. Sequencing used PBMCs. Source of these receptors: a woman in her 50s in good health and CMV-seropositive. CDR3s include the opening cysteine and the closing phenylalanine or tryptophan. Fields, in order: clone size, V gene, D gene, J gene, CDR3 protein, CDR3 DNA. D genes are given only for firm matches. The listing skips clone size in some rows; elsewhere it reads once, few, many or a size class.

NA	TRBV5-1	NA	TRBJ2-3	CASSLVSDTQYF	TGCGCCAGCAGCTTGGTGAGCGATACGCAGTATTTT
NA	TRBV7-9	NA	TRBJ1-5	CASSSSGWGSNQPQHF	TGTGCCAGCAGCTCAAGCGGATGGGGTAGCAATCAGCCCCAGCATTTT
NA	TRBV7-9	NA	TRBJ2-5	CASSTDSRQETQYF	TGTGCCAGCAGCACAGATTCCCGGCAAGAGACCCAGTACTTC
NA	TRBV4-3	TRBD2	TRBJ2-7	CASSQGLVTSDSYEQYF	TGCGCCAGCAGCCAAGGTCTCGTGACTAGCGATTCGTACGAGCAGTACTTC
NA	TRBV15	NA	TRBJ2-7	CATSRDRVGPLVTEQYF	TGTGCCACCAGCAGAGATCGCGTGGGGCCATTGGTTACCGAGCAGTACTTC
NA	TRBV6-5	TRBD1	TRBJ2-7	CASRTGTGGYEQYF	TGTGCCAGCAGGACCGGGACAGGGGGCTACGAGCAGTACTTC
NA	TRBV4-1	TRBD2	TRBJ2-3	CASSQGTVGGASGTDTQYF	TGCGCCAGCAGCCAAGGAACGGTCGGGGGGGCGTCGGGCACAGATACGCAGTATTTT
NA	TRBV15	NA	TRBJ2-1	CATSRQQGRGNEQFF	TGTGCCACCAGCCGACAACAGGGTCGGGGCAATGAGCAGTTCTTC
NA	TRBV4-2	NA	TRBJ2-7	CASSQDWDSAYEQYF	TGTGCCAGCAGCCAAGATTGGGACTCAGCCTACGAGCAGTACTTC
few	TRBV11-3	TRBD1	TRBJ2-7	CASSSGTGHYEQYF	TGTGCCAGCAGCTCCGGGACAGGACACTACGAGCAGTACTTC
NA	TRBV6-1	TRBD1	TRBJ1-3	CASTGTGLGNTIYF	TGTGCCAGCACTGGGACAGGGTTAGGAAACACCATATATTTT